This T cell receptor beta chain was found in a study of T cells in tuberculosis. Repertoires were generated with immunoSEQ multiplex PCR, while TCRdb's copy carries only in-frame clones and drops some. This sample has fewer than 35,000 clones, with around 86% found just once. Time point denoted: new active TB diagnosis, blood taken before or within 7 days of starting treatment. The germline V and J ends were trimmed by 1 base and 5 bases, with 14 bases remaining between them. Germline values: CDR1 SGDLS, CDR2 YYNGEE. The CDR3 runs to 15 residues. This receptor was obtained from an adult with tuberculosis. Material: PBMCs, obtained at tuberculosis diagnosis. The V and J genes are TRBV9 and TRBJ2-3, with D possibly being TRBD1 (6 bases). The CDR3 protein is CASSVRGLDRDTQYF. In nucleotides, the CDR3 is TGTGCCAGCAGCGTAAGGGGGTTGGATAGAGATACGCAGTATTTT.